Detailed here is one T cell receptor beta chain. The antigen it binds to is not known. Base qualities were left out, and no much larger clone turns up one base away. TCRbeta CDR3 regions were sequenced with the immunoSEQ Assay. After extraction, genomic DNA underwent amplification by bias-controlled multiplex PCR, followed by high-throughput sequencing. Concerning the study's data processing: To quantify the absolute abundance of every unique TCRbeta CDR3 region, sequences were collapsed and filtered. T cell fraction was estimated by normalization of TCRbeta template counts to usable DNA, with usable DNA being measured through amplification of reference genes present in all nucleated cells. Repertoire TCRs were annotated as SARS-CoV-2-specific when V gene, CDR3 amino acid sequence and J gene were exactly matched to a known reactive TCR set. The reference SARS-CoV-2 TCR set came from MIRA and was filtered for enrichment in COVID-19-positive ImmuneCODE repertoires, removing public or cross-reactive TCRs. Using the MIRA antigens, annotated TCRs were further analysed by specific ORF or by position within an ORF. Breadth was defined as the number of annotated unique rearrangements divided by the total number of unique productive rearrangements, and depth was defined as the summed frequency of the annotated unique rearrangements. Two-sided Wilcoxon rank-sum tests were applied when comparing TCR breadth between groups. TCRdb provides this immuneACCESS table in a form limited to in-frame rearrangements. Some clones are lacking; in checked studies, under half of them reflect an unresolved V gene, and why the rest are absent is not known. The DNA was the basis for D and trimming; V, J and clone size are from that table. Recorded for this sample are 350,000 to 500,000 clones; approximately 90% of them occurred a single time. The top ten hold 12% of the sample.

The CDR3 runs 12 residues from the cysteine to the phenylalanine. The CDR3 DNA has 36 bases and is translated from base 1. The germline V gene (reference sequence) provides CDR1 MNHNY and CDR2 SVGAGI. V is pared back by 10 bases and J by 10 bases, with 17 bases lying between the germline termini. The entry originates in a study of Ad26.COV2.S vaccination and SARS-CoV-2 variants (dated by TCRdb to the early 2020s). In terms of the full investigation: Vaccine-arm donors came from COV1001, a multicentre, randomized, double-blind, placebo-controlled phase I-IIa trial of Ad26.COV2.S in healthy adults. Trial participants were randomized into five groups of five, in which low-dose or high-dose Ad26.COV2.S was given once or twice, or placebo was given on both occasions. The TCR-sequenced set comprised roughly 30 samples: some 19 Ad26.COV2.S vaccine recipients, 5 placebo recipients and 8 SARS-CoV-2 convalescent individuals. TCRbeta repertoire sequencing was used to assess the specificity and breadth of SARS-CoV-2-reactive T cell receptors after Ad26.COV2.S vaccination. Blinding of investigators to trial group allocation was maintained during experiments and outcome assessment. Ad26.COV2.S was administered intramuscularly at 5 x 10^10 or 1 x 10^11 viral particles, either as a single shot or as two shots given 56 days apart. On the study overall, not on this receptor specifically: Comparable non-spike TCR breadth was observed between vaccine and placebo recipients, consistent with only spike being contained in the vaccine. The study was not powered to compare responses between vaccine doses or regimens. After vaccination, spike-specific CD8+ and CD4+ T cell responses were reported to show substantial breadth. Compared with placebo recipients, Ad26.COV2.S recipients showed higher spike-specific TCR breadth (P = 0.0014). It was noted by the authors that total T cell responses may have been underestimated by the TCR breadth and depth analyses.

The sample's treatment or condition label is to be understood as: around 19 received Ad26.COV2.S at low or high dose, single or two shots; about 5 received placebo; per-sample allocation not given. For vaccine and placebo recipients, the sequenced repertoires came from samples collected on day 63 after the first injection. In Cohort 1b, about two dozen adults aged 18-55 years were enrolled at a single site in Boston, USA, between 29 July and 7 August 2020. Ad26.COV2.S was a replication-incompetent adenovirus type 26 vector expressing a prefusion-stabilized SARS-CoV-2 spike protein from the original Wuhan strain.

The chain joins TRBV6-6 to TRBJ2-1; the best D guess is TRBD2, with 6 bases matching. Sequences were derived from peripheral blood, sampled in a trial of Ad26.COV2.S vaccine versus placebo. This TCR derives from a person aged 18-65 years who received the Ad26.COV2.S COVID-19 vaccine or a placebo. The DNA sequence is given as TGTGCCACCCGGGGAGGAGGTTACGAGCAGTTCTTC. Translated, this gives CATRGGGYEQFF.